This entry lists 2 T cell receptor beta chains sequenced from one sample in a study of cytomegalovirus exposure and HLA in healthy donors. The PCR contained 60 Vbeta and 13 Jbeta primers. The table came from immunoSEQ multiplex PCR; TCRdb's copy has only in-frame clones and leaves some out. The data contain approximately 270,000 clones, 75% to 90% of them seen just once; the ten biggest clones take up around 0.33%. The sample consisted of PBMCs. The origin of the receptors is a girl under 10 years old in good health and CMV-seronegative.

The chain uses TRBV7-9 and TRBJ1-4; TRBD1 might be the D (5 bases). From germline, CDR1 is SEHNR and CDR2 FQNEAQ (reference sequence). V shed 3 bases and J shed 0 bases, with 20 bases lying between them. CDR3 length: 19 amino acids. The CDR3 bases are TGTGCCAGCAGCTTCCCCGCCCGGGGGACGGAGGCAACTAATGAAAAACTGTTTTTT. Residues: CASSFPARGTEATNEKLFF.

V usage is TRBV19 and J usage is TRBJ1-4; tentatively, D is TRBD1 (5 bases). The V end was cut by 3 bases, the J end by 4 bases, with 12 bases between. Per germline, CDR1 LNHDA and CDR2 SQIVND (reference sequence). This CDR3 has 15 amino acids. CDR3 bases: TGTGCCAGTAGTATGTTGACAGCGAGTAATGAAAAACTGTTTTTT. Translation: CASSMLTASNEKLFF.